The 27 T cell receptor beta chains below come from one sample, sequenced in a study of blood T cell repertoires in COVID-19 (TCRdb year 2020). Receptor amplification or capture employed the immunoSEQ multiplex PCR assay. Imported from immuneACCESS, the table was reduced by TCRdb to in-frame sequences with V and J called. These copies leave out some clones; in studies compared against another copy, an unresolved V gene accounts for under half, and the cause of the remainder is not known. The sample yields about 350,000 clones; less than 90% were counted once. The top ten constitute roughly 1% of the sample. Sequenced: PBMCs or T cells enriched from blood (not recorded which). These receptors were taken from a woman in her 30s who had recovered from COVID-19.

The gene calls are TRBV27 and TRBJ1-2, with D possibly being TRBD1 (6 bases). The CDR3 is 17 residues long. V was pared by 6 bases and J by 0 bases, with 20 bases between. Per germline, CDR1 MNHEY and CDR2 SMNVEV (reference sequence). The CDR3 sequence is CASSSQGFKGTNYGYTF. The CDR3 coding sequence is TGTGCCAGCAGCTCGCAGGGGTTCAAGGGCACTAACTATGGCTACACCTTC.

The chain employs TRBV7-2 and TRBJ1-6; 10 bases align to TRBD1. This CDR3 spans 15 amino acids. V lost 5 bases to trimming and J lost 7 bases; unmatched junction nucleotides: 5. Germline loops: CDR1 SGHTA, CDR2 FQGNSA. The CDR3 protein is CASSIRTGGNSPLHF. CDR3 in DNA: TGTGCCAGCAGCATAAGGACAGGGGGAAATTCACCCCTCCACTTT. Supplemented by reference TRBV7-2 and TRBJ1-6, the full variable domain reads GAGVSQSPSNKVTEKGKDVELRCDPISGHTALYWYRQSLGQGLEFLIYFQGNSAPDKSGLPSDRFSAERTGGSVSTLTIQRTQQEDSAVYLCASSIRTGGNSPLHFGNGTRLTVT.

The chain links TRBV7-9 to TRBJ2-1, with 9 bases aligning to TRBD2. J was trimmed by 9 bases and V by 5 bases; bases with no gene match: 11. Germline-derived CDR1 and CDR2 are SEHNR and FQNEAQ (reference sequence). This CDR3 is built from 15 residues. CDR3 coding DNA: TGTGCCAGCAGCCCGTGGGCGGGGGGGAGACTTGAGCAGTTCTTC. Its protein product is CASSPWAGGRLEQFF.

The rearrangement joins TRBV28 to TRBJ1-6; D might be TRBD1 (5 bases). The CDR3 length is 15 residues. V was trimmed by 4 bases and J by 7 bases, leaving 14 bases between them. Germline V gene lookup returns CDR1 MDHEN and CDR2 SYDVKM. CDR3 sequence reads: CASSSRVSGNSPLHF. CDR3 DNA: TGTGCCAGCAGTTCCAGGGTATCGGGCAATTCACCCCTCCACTTT.

The rearrangement joins TRBV6-8 to TRBJ1-2; D uncertain. Germline V CDR1 and CDR2: MNHGY, SAAAGT. Trimming took off 8 bases at V and 7 bases at J, with 8 bases between the two ends. The CDR3 has 10 amino acids. The CDR3 sequence: CASAFGGYTF. The CDR3 DNA follows: TGTGCCAGCGCCTTCGGTGGCTACACCTTC.

J is TRBJ2-7 and V is TRBV6-5; perhaps TRBD1 as D (8 bases). Looked up from germline, CDR1 is MNHEY and CDR2 is SVGAGI. This CDR3 spans 14 amino acids. V was clipped by 6 bases and J by 6 bases, with 18 bases between them. CDR3 loop: CASRAGQVLGEQYF. Written as DNA, the CDR3 is TGTGCCAGCAGAGCGGGACAGGTCCTGGGCGAGCAGTACTTC.

The chain recombines TRBV28 with TRBJ2-7, with TRBD1 identical over 9 bases. The CDR3 has 13 residues. Unmatched junction bases numbered 5, after V lost 5 bases and J lost 6 bases. Germline V gene sequence: CDR1 MDHEN, CDR2 SYDVKM. CDR3 amino acids: CASSIGTGSEQYF. The CDR3 region has the DNA TGTGCCAGCAGTATAGGGACAGGGAGCGAGCAGTACTTC. The complete variable domain, with remaining parts taken from reference TRBV28 and TRBJ2-7, reads DVKVTQSSRYLVKRTGEKVFLECVQDMDHENMFWYRQDPGLGLRLIYFSYDVKMKEKGDIPEGYSVSREKKERFSLILESASTNQTSMYLCASSIGTGSEQYFGPGTRLTVT.

This clone occurred once. V gene TRBV5-1 combines with J gene TRBJ2-6; possible D gene TRBD1, 5 bases. V lost 4 bases, J lost 0 bases, and 14 bases lay in between. From germline, CDR1 is SGHRS and CDR2 YFSETQ. The CDR3 spans 17 residues. CDR3 region: CASSPNRRGSGANVLTF. CDR3 DNA sequence: TGCGCCAGCAGCCCCAACCGAAGGGGCTCTGGGGCCAACGTCCTGACTTTC.

The chain carries TRBV7-8 and TRBJ2-7, with TRBD1 as a possible D gene (5 bases). The CDR3 length is 16 residues. CDR1 SGHVS and CDR2 FQNEAQ come from the germline V gene. Trimming removed 1 base at V and 2 bases at J, with 15 bases between. The CDR3 loop is CASSLDPSGRTYEQYF. CDR3 sequence (DNA): TGTGCCAGCAGCTTAGACCCCTCAGGGCGGACCTACGAGCAGTACTTC.

The rearrangement links TRBV11-3 to TRBJ2-2; D may be TRBD1 (5 bases). V was shortened by 1 base and J by 3 bases, with 12 bases between the two germline ends. From germline, CDR1 is SGHNT and CDR2 YENEEA. This CDR3 comprises 16 residues. The CDR3 DNA sequence: TGTGCCAGCAGCTTAGCCCGGGCAGGGCACACCGGGGAGCTGTTTTTT. This sequence encodes CASSLARAGHTGELFF.

Only a few counts were recorded for this clone. The rearrangement uses TRBV9 and TRBJ1-4, with unresolved D. CDR3 length: 15 amino acids. Per the germline V gene, CDR1 is SGDLS and CDR2 is YYNGEE. The ends were cut back, 2 bases at V and 8 bases at J, with 16 bases in the middle. CDR3 sequence reads: CASSVGRGFGEKLFF. DNA of the CDR3: TGTGCCAGCAGCGTTGGTAGAGGCTTCGGCGAAAAACTGTTTTTT.

This sequence joins TRBV10-2 and TRBJ1-5, with no clear D. CDR1 is WSHSY, CDR2 SAAADI, per germline. The CDR3 runs 15 residues. The V end was cut by 0 bases, the J end by 6 bases, with 12 bases between. The CDR3 DNA reads TGCGCCAGCAGTGAGTCTCGGCCATCGGGTCAGCCCCAGCATTTT. This gives the protein CASSESRPSGQPQHF.

As DNA, the CDR3 is TGTGCCAGTAGTATAGCCTACCGGGACTCCTATGGCTACACCTTC. This gives the protein CASSIAYRDSYGYTF. This sequence joins TRBV19 and TRBJ1-2, with D maybe TRBD1 (5 bases). The CDR3 consists of 15 residues. Germline V CDR1 and CDR2: LNHDA, SQIVND (reference sequence). Between the trimmed V and J ends, which lost 1 base and 4 bases, there was a span of 13 bases.

With regard to this clone: One end of the junction varies from germline; a read error may be responsible. The chain couples TRBV5-8 to TRBJ2-5; TRBD2 matches 7 bases. This CDR3 spans 16 amino acids. Germline assignment: CDR1 SGHTS and CDR2 YDEGEE. CDR3 coding DNA: TGTGCCAGCAGTTTGGTGCGGGGGAGGTACCAAGAGACCCAGTACTTC. The encoded protein is CASSLVRGRYQETQYF.

The chain joins TRBV10-1 to TRBJ1-5; 9 bases fit TRBD1. The CDR3 is 13 amino acids. V lost 6 bases and J lost 8; bases outside the gene matches: 5. The germline V gene encodes CDR1 WNHNN and CDR2 SYGVQD (reference sequence). DNA of the CDR3: TGCGCCAGCAGCCGGGACAGGGCAAAGCCCCAGCATTTT. Residues: CASSRDRAKPQHF.

The chain has TRBV27 and TRBJ2-2, with TRBD1 matching 10 bases. CDR1 is MNHEY, CDR2 SMNVEV, per germline (reference sequence). V dropped 3 bases and J dropped 5; count of bases not matched to a gene: 12. The CDR3 spans 18 residues. Here the CDR3 DNA reads TGTGCCAGCAGTTTCTTGACAGGGGGCTATTTTTGGACCGGGGAGCTGTTTTTT. Translating gives CASSFLTGGYFWTGELFF.

This clone was observed once. The chain has TRBV28 and TRBJ1-1; 9 bases align to TRBD1. The length of the CDR3 is 23 residues. Trimming removed 3 bases from V and 7 bases from J; junction bases left unmatched: 33. CDR1 MDHEN and CDR2 SYDVKM come from the germline V gene. DNA of the CDR3: TGTGCCAGCAGTTTTGCCCCATCGACTTGGGGGCTTTCTGGACAGGGGAAAAACCGTGAAGCTTTCTTT. Encoded protein: CASSFAPSTWGLSGQGKNREAFF.

This clone was counted at least ten times. The rearrangement joins TRBV28 to TRBJ2-5; a possible D gene is TRBD1 (5 bases). The CDR3 totals 14 residues. Germline CDR1 is MDHEN and CDR2 is SYDVKM. V was shortened by 2 bases and J by 2 bases, with 9 bases between the two germline ends. The CDR3 here is CASSLRGFQETQYF. For the CDR3, the DNA is TGTGCCAGCAGTTTAAGGGGATTTCAAGAGACCCAGTACTTC.

This chain uses TRBV6-5 with TRBJ1-2, with D hard to call. The V end was cut by 6 bases, the J end by 5 bases, with 7 bases between. Germline CDR1 MNHEY, CDR2 SVGAGI. This CDR3 is built from 11 residues. The CDR3 DNA is TGTGCCAGCAGCCCCGGTTATGGCTACACCTTC. As protein: CASSPGYGYTF.

V usage is TRBV9 and J usage is TRBJ1-2; unclear D gene. V gave up 0 bases and J gave up 0 bases, with 9 bases separating them. This CDR3 has 15 residues. Germline CDR1 reads SGDLS; CDR2 reads YYNGEE. The CDR3 is CASSVESATNYGYTF. The CDR3 DNA is TGTGCCAGCAGCGTAGAATCAGCGACTAACTATGGCTACACCTTC.

Only one count was recorded for this clone. This sequence joins TRBV9 and TRBJ2-1; 7 bases line up with TRBD1. Germline CDR1 SGDLS, CDR2 YYNGEE. V was pared by 3 bases and J by 2 bases, with 5 bases of the junction left unmatched. This CDR3 is built from 15 residues. CDR3: CASSARDSPYNEQFF. CDR3 nucleotides: TGTGCCAGCAGCGCGAGGGACAGCCCCTACAATGAGCAGTTCTTC.

As DNA, the CDR3 is TGCGCCAGCAGAACGTTAGCGGGGGGGTACACAGATACGCAGTATTTT. This translates into CASRTLAGGYTDTQYF. The chain employs TRBV5-1 and TRBJ2-3; 11 bases line up with TRBD2. CDR3 length: 16 residues. Germline lookup yields CDR1 SGHRS and CDR2 YFSETQ. V shed 5 bases and J 2 bases; nucleotides not matched to a gene: 7.

This rearrangement joins TRBV9 to TRBJ2-2; 10 bases are shared with TRBD1. Trimming took 3 bases from V and 4 from J; bases not matched to a gene: 6. Germline values: CDR1 SGDLS, CDR2 YYNGEE. This CDR3 has 16 residues. The CDR3 region has the DNA TGTGCCAGCAGCGCGGGACAGGGGCTTTTCACCGGGGAGCTGTTTTTT. As protein: CASSAGQGLFTGELFF.

This sequence joins TRBV28 and TRBJ1-1; the D is unclear. With 3 bases removed from V and 0 bases from J, the gap between germline ends came to 8 bases. This CDR3 is built from 14 residues. Germline V gene sequence: CDR1 MDHEN, CDR2 SYDVKM. CDR3 nucleotides: TGTGCCAGCAGTTTCCCCAGTCTGAACACTGAAGCTTTCTTT. This translates into CASSFPSLNTEAFF.

This rearrangement joins TRBV5-4 to TRBJ1-1; 7 bases fit TRBD1. Germline CDR1 is SGHNT and CDR2 is YYREEE (reference sequence). This CDR3 has 17 amino acids. After removal of 0 bases from V and 3 bases from J, the junction contained 11 bases not matched to a gene. The CDR3 DNA sequence: TGTGCCAGCAGCTTGGACAGGGGTACGGGTCGGGACACTGAAGCTTTCTTT. Translation gives CASSLDRGTGRDTEAFF.

The chain recombines TRBV27 with TRBJ2-6; a weak D match, TRBD1 (6 bases). Germline V gives CDR1 MNHEY, CDR2 SMNVEV (reference sequence). The length of the CDR3 is 18 residues. V was trimmed by 5 bases and J by 0 bases, leaving 17 bases between them. CDR3 sequence (DNA): TGTGCCAGCAGTCCCCGAGGGGGTCTGGGCTCTGGGGCCAACGTCCTGACTTTC. It translates to CASSPRGGLGSGANVLTF.

This clone was observed a single time. V gene TRBV4-3 combines with J gene TRBJ2-1, with D uncertain. The CDR3 runs 16 residues. Germline V lookup: CDR1 LGHNA, CDR2 YSLEER. Trimming removed 0 bases from V and 0 bases from J, with 9 bases in between. The CDR3 nucleotides read TGCGCCAGCAGCCAAGACGCGAGTCCCTCCTACAATGAGCAGTTCTTC. Amino acid sequence: CASSQDASPSYNEQFF.